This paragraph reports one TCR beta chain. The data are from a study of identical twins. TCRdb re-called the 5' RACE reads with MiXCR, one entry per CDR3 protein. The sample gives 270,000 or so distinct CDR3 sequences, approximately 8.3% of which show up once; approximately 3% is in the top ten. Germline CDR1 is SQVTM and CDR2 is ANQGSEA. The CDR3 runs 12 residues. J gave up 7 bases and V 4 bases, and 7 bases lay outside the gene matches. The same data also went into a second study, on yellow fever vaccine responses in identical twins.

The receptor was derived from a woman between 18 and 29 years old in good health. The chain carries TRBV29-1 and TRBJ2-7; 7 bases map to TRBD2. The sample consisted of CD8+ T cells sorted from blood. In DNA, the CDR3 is TGCAGCGTTGTCGGGGGGTCGGAAGAGCAGTACTTC. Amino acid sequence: CSVVGGSEEQYF.